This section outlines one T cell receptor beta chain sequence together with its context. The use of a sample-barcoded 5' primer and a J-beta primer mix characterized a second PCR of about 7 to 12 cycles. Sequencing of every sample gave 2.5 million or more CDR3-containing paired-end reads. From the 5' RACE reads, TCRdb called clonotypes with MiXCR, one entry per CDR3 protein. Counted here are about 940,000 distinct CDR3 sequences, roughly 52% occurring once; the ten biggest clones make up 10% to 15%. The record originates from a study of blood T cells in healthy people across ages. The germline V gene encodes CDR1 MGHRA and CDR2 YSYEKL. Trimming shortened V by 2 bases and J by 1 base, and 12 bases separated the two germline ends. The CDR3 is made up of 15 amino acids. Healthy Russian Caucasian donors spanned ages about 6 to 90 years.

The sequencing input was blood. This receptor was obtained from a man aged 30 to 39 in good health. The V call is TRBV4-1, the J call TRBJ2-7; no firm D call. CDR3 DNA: TGCGCCAGCAGCCAAAGGACCACGGAATCCTACGAGCAGTACTTC. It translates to CASSQRTTESYEQYF.